Below, one TCR beta chain is given with its context. Its antigen is undetermined. The data originate from a study of PD-1 blockade in classical Hodgkin lymphoma. Findings and caveats of the study: Similar baseline diversity was found in complete responders and newly diagnosed patients. Initiation of nivolumab under 1 year after ASCT led to exclusion of patients.

Stated time point: cycle 4 day 1 (C4D1), after more than five weeks of nivolumab. Following autologous stem cell transplantation, relapse occurred in every patient, and exposure to brentuximab vedotin varied. Magnetic negative selection purified CD4+ T cells from thawed PBMCs. Complete response, partial response or progressive disease was each patient's best response. Data came from immunoSEQ multiplex PCR; TCRdb stores just in-frame clones and leaves some out. The sample lists 25,000 to 35,000 clones, 80% to 90% occurring once. The TCR sequence derives from a human donor with classical Hodgkin lymphoma. This specimen was CD4+ T cells from blood, taken before the fourth cycle of nivolumab.

CDR3 DNA: TGTGCCAGCAGCGGACAGGGACGGACTGAAGCTTTCTTT. Its protein is CASSGQGRTEAFF. The chain has TRBV2 and TRBJ1-1; 8 bases agree with TRBD1. The CDR3 extends over 13 amino acids. The J segment lost 5 bases and the V segment lost 6 bases, leaving 5 bases of the junction unmatched. CDR1 and CDR2 (germline): SNHLY, FYNNEI.